This is a list of T cell receptor beta chains from one sample in a study of T cells in Graves' hyperthyroidism and ophthalmopathy. From the multiplex PCR reads, TCRdb called clonotypes with MiXCR, one entry per CDR3 protein. This table has approximately 510,000 distinct CDR3 sequences, over 45% appearing once. Sequenced: peripheral blood or thyroid tissue (not recorded which). The receptor set was obtained from an adult woman with Graves' disease, either hyperthyroidism or ophthalmopathy (not recorded which). CDR3s include the opening cysteine and the closing phenylalanine or tryptophan. Fields, in order: clone size, J gene, V gene, D gene, CDR3 DNA, CDR3 protein. The D gene is left open where the match is weak. The size entry is marked missing in some rows and otherwise reads once, few, many or a size class.

size: many; J: TRBJ1-3; V: TRBV5-1; D: NA; DNA: TGCGCCAGCAGCCAGCCGGACAGTGGAAACACCATATATTTT; CDR3: CASSQPDSGNTIYF
size: NA; J: TRBJ1-3; V: TRBV13; D: NA; DNA: TGTGCCAGCAGAGGCAGGACAGCTACTGGAAACACCATATATTTT; CDR3: CASRGRTATGNTIYF
size: NA; J: TRBJ1-1; V: TRBV20-1; D: NA; DNA: TGCAGTGCTAGACTGGACGGGGCAACTGAAGCTTTCTTT; CDR3: CSARLDGATEAFF
size: NA; J: TRBJ1-2; V: TRBV7-9; D: NA; DNA: TGTGCCAGCAGCCGTGACGGGGTTGTTAACTATGGCTACACCTTC; CDR3: CASSRDGVVNYGYTF
size: NA; J: TRBJ1-1; V: TRBV6-6; D: NA; DNA: TGTGCCAGCAGTTACAGAGTAAGGGCGCCAGACCCTGAAGCTTTCTTT; CDR3: CASSYRVRAPDPEAFF
size: NA; J: TRBJ1-6; V: TRBV10-3; D: NA; DNA: TGTGCCATCAGTGCTAGAGCAACAGGCTATAATTCACCCCTCCACTTT; CDR3: CAISARATGYNSPLHF
size: many; J: TRBJ1-3; V: TRBV5-4; D: NA; DNA: TGTGCCAGCAGCCCCGAAGTCAACCCCTCTGGAAACACCATATATTTT; CDR3: CASSPEVNPSGNTIYF
size: NA; J: TRBJ1-5; V: TRBV6-5; D: TRBD1; DNA: TGTGCCAGCAGAATACAGGGGTTTGATCAGCCCCAGCATTTT; CDR3: CASRIQGFDQPQHF
size: few; J: TRBJ1-2; V: TRBV7-8; D: NA; DNA: TGTGCCAGCAGCTTAGTGGCAACCCAATGGGCTGGCTACACCTTC; CDR3: CASSLVATQWAGYTF
size: once; J: TRBJ1-2; V: TRBV29-1; D: TRBD1; DNA: TGCAGCGTGGCCAAACCTGGGGACAGGGCCTATGGCTACACCTTC; CDR3: CSVAKPGDRAYGYTF
size: NA; J: TRBJ1-6; V: TRBV10-3; D: NA; DNA: TGTGCCATCAGGAGGACAGACTCTAATTCACCCCTCCACTTT; CDR3: CAIRRTDSNSPLHF
size: NA; J: TRBJ1-6; V: TRBV10-3; D: TRBD1; DNA: TGTGCCATCAGTGGGGGGACAGCGAATTCACCCCTCCACTTT; CDR3: CAISGGTANSPLHF
size: many; J: TRBJ2-5; V: TRBV7-9; D: TRBD2; DNA: TGTGCCAGCAGCTCCCCGGGACAGCGGACTAGCGGGAGCTGGGAGACCCAGTACTTC; CDR3: CASSSPGQRTSGSWETQYF
size: NA; J: TRBJ2-7; V: TRBV7-6; D: TRBD1; DNA: TGTGCCAGCAGCTTAGCGTCGGGACAGGTCTACGAGCAGTACTTC; CDR3: CASSLASGQVYEQYF
size: NA; J: TRBJ2-7; V: TRBV15; D: TRBD2; DNA: TGTGCCACGAGCAAGCGGGATGGGTACGAGCAGTACTTC; CDR3: CATSKRDGYEQYF
size: many; J: TRBJ2-7; V: TRBV5-1; D: TRBD1; DNA: TGCGCCAGCAGCCCTCGACAGGGGGAGTACGAGCAGTACTTC; CDR3: CASSPRQGEYEQYF
size: once; J: TRBJ1-4; V: TRBV2; D: NA; DNA: TGTGCCAGCACGGGGATAATTGCAACTAATGAAAAACTGTTTTTT; CDR3: CASTGIIATNEKLFF
size: few; J: TRBJ1-3; V: TRBV20-1; D: NA; DNA: TGCAGTGCTAGAGATAGAAGGGCTGGAAACACCATATATTTT; CDR3: CSARDRRAGNTIYF
size: NA; J: TRBJ2-4; V: TRBV2; D: NA; DNA: TGTGCCAGCAGTGACCCGTACGAAAACATTCAGTACTTC; CDR3: CASSDPYENIQYF
size: NA; J: TRBJ1-1; V: TRBV29-1; D: NA; DNA: TGCAGCAGCCGAATGACAGAGAACACTGAAGCTTTCTTT; CDR3: CSSRMTENTEAFF
size: many; J: TRBJ1-5; V: TRBV20-1; D: NA; DNA: TGCAGTGCTAACGGGGGGGCAAATCAGCCCCAGCATTTT; CDR3: CSANGGANQPQHF
size: NA; J: TRBJ1-5; V: TRBV2; D: TRBD1; DNA: TGTGCCAGCAGTGAATTGGGACAGGGGTTTAGCAATCAGCCCCAGCATTTT; CDR3: CASSELGQGFSNQPQHF
size: many; J: TRBJ2-7; V: TRBV7-2; D: TRBD2; DNA: TGTGCCAGCAGCTTAGTGGAACCGGGACTAGCGGGAAGCGAGCAGTACTTC; CDR3: CASSLVEPGLAGSEQYF
size: NA; J: TRBJ1-6; V: TRBV5-1; D: NA; DNA: TGCGCCAGCAGCTTGGGGCAGGGGTATACACCCCTCCACTTT; CDR3: CASSLGQGYTPLHF
size: NA; J: TRBJ1-6; V: TRBV10-3; D: NA; DNA: TGTGCCATCAGTGGGGACGGGTATAATTCACCCCTCCACTTT; CDR3: CAISGDGYNSPLHF
size: NA; J: TRBJ1-1; V: TRBV29-1; D: NA; DNA: TGCAGCGTTGCGTCAGTCAACGGAGGAACTGAAGCTTTCTTT; CDR3: CSVASVNGGTEAFF
size: NA; J: TRBJ1-4; V: TRBV7-8; D: NA; DNA: TGTGCCAGCAGCCCAAGGTCGGCAACTAATGAAAAACTGTTTTTT; CDR3: CASSPRSATNEKLFF